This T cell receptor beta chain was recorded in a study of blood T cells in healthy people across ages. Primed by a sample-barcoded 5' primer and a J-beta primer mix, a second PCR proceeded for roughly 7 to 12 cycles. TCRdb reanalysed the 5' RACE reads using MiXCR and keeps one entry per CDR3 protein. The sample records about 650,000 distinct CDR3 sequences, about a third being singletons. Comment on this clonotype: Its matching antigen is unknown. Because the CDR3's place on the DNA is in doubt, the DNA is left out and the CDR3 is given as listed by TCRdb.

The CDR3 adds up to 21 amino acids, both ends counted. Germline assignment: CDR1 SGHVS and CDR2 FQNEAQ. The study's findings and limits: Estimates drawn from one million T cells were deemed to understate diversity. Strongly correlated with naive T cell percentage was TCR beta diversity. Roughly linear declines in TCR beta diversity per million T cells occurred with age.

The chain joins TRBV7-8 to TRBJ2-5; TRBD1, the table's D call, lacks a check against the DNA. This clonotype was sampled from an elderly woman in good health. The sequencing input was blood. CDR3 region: CASTYGQGAYEQYFGAGTQYF.